These 22 T cell receptor beta chains share one sample of origin, sequenced in a study of blood T cell repertoires in COVID-19. The repertoire was sequenced with immunoSEQ multiplex PCR; TCRdb's copy has only in-frame clones and lacks some. The table lists some 160,000 clones, about 86% of them singletons. Sequencing used peripheral blood. These receptors all come from a woman in her 70s with acute or convalescent COVID-19.

The chain is built from TRBV7-3 and TRBJ1-1; D not resolved. This CDR3 has 13 residues. Between the trimmed V and J ends, which lost 4 bases and 1 base, there was a span of 7 bases. Germline CDR1 reads SGHTA; CDR2 reads FQGTGA. The CDR3 loop is CASSSGRNTEAFF. The DNA of the CDR3 is TGTGCCAGCAGCTCAGGAAGGAACACTGAAGCTTTCTTT.

This clone has a handful of counts. The chain links TRBV11-2 to TRBJ1-1, with D hard to call. The ends were cut back, 0 bases at V and 3 bases at J, with 17 bases in the middle. Germline V gives CDR1 SGHAT, CDR2 FQNNGV. The CDR3 has 17 amino acids. The CDR3 sequence is CASSLDRTAAPYTEAFF. DNA of the CDR3: TGTGCCAGCAGCTTAGACCGAACAGCTGCCCCCTACACTGAAGCTTTCTTT.

The rearrangement links TRBV30 to TRBJ2-3; the D gene is possibly TRBD1 (5 bases). With 0 bases removed from V and 2 bases from J, the gap between germline ends came to 12 bases. The CDR3 loop spans 15 amino acids. CDR1 GTSNPN and CDR2 SVGIG come from the germline V gene (reference sequence). The CDR3: CAWSVGALFTDTQYF. CDR3 DNA: TGTGCCTGGAGTGTAGGGGCCTTATTCACAGATACGCAGTATTTT. Supplemented by reference TRBV30 and TRBJ2-3, the full variable domain reads SQTIHQWPATLVQPVGSPLSLECTVEGTSNPNLYWYRQAAGRGLQLLFYSVGIGQISSEVPQNLSASRPQDRQFILSSKKLLLSDSGFYLCAWSVGALFTDTQYFGPGTRLTVL.

The chain combines TRBV29-1 with TRBJ2-3; 10 bases line up with TRBD1. CDR1 is SQVTM and CDR2 is ANQGSEA in the germline V gene. With V trimmed by 2 bases and J by 6 bases, 8 bases remained unmatched. The CDR3 covers 15 residues. In DNA, the CDR3 is TGCAGCGTTGAAAAGTTAGGGACAGGGGACGATACGCAGTATTTT. Translation: CSVEKLGTGDDTQYF.

The gene calls are TRBV18 and TRBJ1-1, with 7 bases matching TRBD1. V was clipped by 2 bases and J by 1 base; unmatched bases: 7. Germline V gene data show CDR1 as KGHSH and CDR2 as LQKENI. The CDR3 is made up of 16 amino acids. The CDR3 DNA reads TGTGCCAGCTCACCAGTACAACCAGGGGGGAACACTGAAGCTTTCTTT. It codes for CASSPVQPGGNTEAFF.

V usage is TRBV18 and J usage is TRBJ2-7; TRBD1 matches 9 bases. J was trimmed by 6 bases and V by 5 bases; bases with no gene match: 11. The CDR3 has 15 residues. Germline loops: CDR1 KGHSH, CDR2 LQKENI. Here the CDR3 DNA reads TGTGCCAGCTCAGCTACCGGACAGGGGACAGGCGAGCAGTACTTC. Amino acid sequence: CASSATGQGTGEQYF.

This chain links TRBV19 with TRBJ2-1, with 7 positions matching TRBD1. CDR1 LNHDA and CDR2 SQIVND come from the germline V gene (reference sequence). V gave up 6 bases and J gave up 3 bases; unmatched junction bases: 5. CDR3 size: 14 residues. CDR3 residues: CASSSGQVYNEQFF. CDR3 nucleotides: TGTGCCAGTAGCTCCGGACAGGTCTACAATGAGCAGTTCTTC. The full variable domain, rest sourced from reference TRBV19 and TRBJ2-1, is DGGITQSPKYLFRKEGQNVTLSCEQNLNHDAMYWYRQDPGQGLRLIYYSQIVNDFQKGDIAEGYSVSREKKESFPLTVTSAQKNPTAFYLCASSSGQVYNEQFFGPGTRLTVL.

The V gene is TRBV11-2, the J gene TRBJ2-3; 8 positions match TRBD1. This CDR3 region has 15 residues. V was pared by 5 bases and J by 4 bases, with 8 bases of the junction left unmatched. From germline, CDR1 is SGHAT and CDR2 FQNNGV. The DNA for the CDR3 is TGTGCCAGCAGCCCTGGACAGGGATTAGCAGATACGCAGTATTTT. Protein sequence: CASSPGQGLADTQYF.

This clone came up once. The chain employs TRBV20-1 and TRBJ1-4; D is uncertain. CDR3 length equals 11 residues. In germline, CDR1 is DFQATT, CDR2 SNEGSKA (reference sequence). Trimming removed 6 bases at V and 12 bases at J, with 14 bases between. CDR3 DNA: TGCAGTGCCCATGGCCTTGAGGAACTGTTTTTT. Amino acid sequence: CSAHGLEELFF.

The count of this clone is one. The genes are TRBV18 and TRBJ2-3, with 8 bases lining up with TRBD1. The CDR3 length is 14 residues. The trim removed 5 bases at V and 4 bases at J, leaving 5 bases unmatched. Germline V gives CDR1 KGHSH, CDR2 LQKENI. CDR3 DNA: TGTGCCAGCTCAAAGGGACAGGTGTCAGATACGCAGTATTTT. Amino acid sequence: CASSKGQVSDTQYF.

The gene calls are TRBV7-8 and TRBJ2-5, with 8 bases fitting TRBD2. Looked up from germline, CDR1 is SGHVS and CDR2 is FQNEAQ. V lost 5 bases to trimming and J lost 7 bases; unmatched junction nucleotides: 12. CDR3 size: 15 residues. The CDR3 is CASSPRGLVTGTQYF. The CDR3 DNA is TGTGCCAGCAGCCCAAGGGGACTAGTCACAGGGACCCAGTACTTC.

The chain has TRBV4-3 and TRBJ1-5, with D unclear. From germline, CDR1 is LGHNA and CDR2 YSLEER. Trimming took off 1 base at V and 5 bases at J, with 12 bases between the two ends. The CDR3 contains 15 residues. CDR3 amino acids: CASSQGRAGDQPQHF. DNA for the CDR3: TGCGCCAGCAGCCAAGGGAGGGCAGGAGATCAGCCCCAGCATTTT.

In its sample, this clone was seen a few times. This chain uses TRBV7-9 with TRBJ1-6; maybe TRBD1 (5 bases). This CDR3 is 14 amino acids long. Germline CDR1 and CDR2: SEHNR and FQNEAQ (reference sequence). Trimming took off 1 base at V and 10 bases at J, with 11 bases between the two ends. This CDR3 reads CASSLDQGSSPLHF. The CDR3 nucleotides are TGTGCCAGCAGCTTAGATCAGGGTTCCTCACCCCTCCACTTT.

V usage is TRBV24-1 and J usage is TRBJ2-2; D is perhaps TRBD1 (6 bases). Germline-derived CDR1 and CDR2 are KGHDR and SFDVKD. This CDR3 comprises 19 residues. The ends were cut back, 1 base at V and 1 base at J, with 18 bases in the middle. CDR3 loop: CATSDLQKTSDRNTGELFF. The CDR3 nucleotides are TGTGCCACCAGTGATTTACAAAAAACCTCGGACAGGAACACCGGGGAGCTGTTTTTT.

The rearrangement links TRBV21-1 to TRBJ1-5. TRBV21-1 is shown as a pseudogene. The CDR3 has 16 amino acids. The DNA of the CDR3 is TGTGCCAGGCCCGAGGGGGGGGGAGATAGCAATCAGCCCCAGCATTTT. Residues: CARPEGGGDSNQPQHF.

In DNA form, the CDR3 reads TGTGCCAGTAGTATAGATCAGGCCTACAATGAGCAGTTCTTC. It codes for CASSIDQAYNEQFF. The chain has TRBV19 and TRBJ2-1; no definite D call. Trimming left V 0 bases short and J 2 bases short, with 5 bases between. The CDR3 runs 14 residues. CDR1 and CDR2 (germline): LNHDA, SQIVND (reference sequence).

V usage is TRBV24-1 and J usage is TRBJ2-1; the match to TRBD2 covers 13 bases. Germline V gene sequence: CDR1 KGHDR, CDR2 SFDVKD. The CDR3 loop spans 15 amino acids. The ends lost 3 bases at V and 7 bases at J; junction bases unmatched: 2. The CDR3 bases are TGTGCCACCAGTGATGGACTAGCGGGAGTTAATGAGCAGTTCTTC. Amino acid sequence: CATSDGLAGVNEQFF.

CDR3: CASSVTTGSTDTQYF. The DNA for the CDR3 is TGTGCCAGCAGCGTAACGACAGGGAGTACAGATACGCAGTATTTT. The chain couples TRBV9 to TRBJ2-3, with 7 bases aligning to TRBD1. CDR1 is SGDLS and CDR2 is YYNGEE in the germline V gene. The CDR3 runs to 15 residues. The trim removed 1 base at V and 3 bases at J, leaving 5 bases unmatched.

The chain uses TRBV9 and TRBJ1-1; no clear D gene. There are 14 residues in the CDR3. Germline V gene data show CDR1 as SGDLS and CDR2 as YYNGEE. V was pared by 0 bases and J by 1 base, with 7 bases between. The CDR3 reads CASSVDGANTEAFF. DNA for the CDR3: TGTGCCAGCAGCGTAGACGGAGCGAACACTGAAGCTTTCTTT. Based on the CDR3 plus reference TRBV9 and TRBJ1-1, the full variable domain is DSGVTQTPKHLITATGQRVTLRCSPRSGDLSVYWYQQSLDQGLQFLIQYYNGEERAKGNILERFSAQQFPDLHSELNLSSLELGDSALYFCASSVDGANTEAFFGQGTRLTVV.

This clone was found a few times. The rearrangement joins TRBV30 to TRBJ1-3, with 7 bases that match TRBD1. Germline V gene sequence: CDR1 GTSNPN, CDR2 SVGIG (reference sequence). J lost 0 bases, V lost 1 base, and 9 bases had no gene match. The CDR3 is 17 amino acids. The CDR3 nucleotides read TGTGCCTGGAGTGGCGGACAGGTGAGGACCTCTGGAAACACCATATATTTT. Translation: CAWSGGQVRTSGNTIYF.

The rearrangement uses TRBV24-1 and TRBJ2-1, with 13 positions matching TRBD2. This CDR3 comprises 18 residues. V was pared by 4 bases and J by 9 bases, with 14 bases of the junction left unmatched. Germline assignment: CDR1 KGHDR and CDR2 SFDVKD. CDR3 coding DNA: TGTGCCACCAGTGAGGCCGGGACTAGCGGGAAGCTGATTCTTGAGCAGTTCTTC. Translation: CATSEAGTSGKLILEQFF.

CDR3 coding DNA: TGTGCCAGCAGTTACCTCCGCGGGGGCATCTCCTACGAGCAGTACTTC. Translation gives CASSYLRGGISYEQYF. The V and J genes are TRBV6-6 and TRBJ2-7; D possibly corresponds to TRBD2 (7 bases). CDR3 length: 16 residues. Per germline, CDR1 MNHNY and CDR2 SVGAGI (reference sequence). V lost 2 bases to trimming and J lost 0 bases, with 14 bases between them.